These T cell receptor beta chains were read from a single sample in a study of T cells in Graves' hyperthyroidism and ophthalmopathy. TCRdb itself ran the multiplex PCR reads through MiXCR, one entry per CDR3 protein. In the table there are some 210,000 distinct CDR3 sequences, roughly 18% of which are singletons. The sequencing input was blood. These receptors were obtained from a man aged 50 to 60 with Graves' hyperthyroidism. Each CDR3 is given with its conserved first and last residue. The D gene is left open where the match is weak.

V	D	J	CDR3
TRBV24-1	.	TRBJ2-5	CATSDHGTSNQETQYF
TRBV7-3	TRBD2	TRBJ2-1	CASSSLGTSGEQFF
TRBV11-3	.	TRBJ1-1	CASSLTGPTEAFF
TRBV27	.	TRBJ1-6	CASRGLGNNSPLHF
TRBV2	TRBD1	TRBJ1-1	CASQRDRANTEAFF
TRBV6-2/TRBV6-3	TRBD2	TRBJ2-7	CASSVAGAYEQYF
TRBV6-1	TRBD1	TRBJ2-5	CASSEPGQGLNF
TRBV7-2	TRBD2	TRBJ2-3	CASSLGSGRSADTQYF
TRBV5-1	.	TRBJ2-7	CASSAGRGHNEQYF
TRBV11-2	.	TRBJ2-2	CASSPLTGNTGELFF
TRBV6-2/TRBV6-3	.	TRBJ2-7	CASSYSSRDSRSFEQYF
TRBV29-1	.	TRBJ1-2	CSVRGSNAGPLGYTF
TRBV30	.	TRBJ2-7	CAWSVGLGGLTYEQYF
TRBV5-4	.	TRBJ2-2	CASSVRAGELFF
TRBV9	.	TRBJ1-2	CASSVDIEDGYTF
TRBV28	.	TRBJ1-5	CASSLIGRGIRDNSNQPQHF
TRBV2	TRBD2	TRBJ2-2	CASTPKLGGGSPGELFF